These T cell receptor beta chains were read from a single sample in a study of Graves' ophthalmopathy and Graves' hyperthyroidism. TCRdb re-derived calls from the multiplex PCR reads in MiXCR, one entry per CDR3 protein. The top ten clones hold approximately 2.4% of a sample with 300,000 to 400,000 distinct CDR3 sequences, roughly a sixth of them seen once. Sequenced: peripheral blood. The receptors stem from an adult woman with stable Graves' hyperthyroidism. The CDR3 runs from the conserved cysteine through the conserved F or W. A D gene is named only where the DNA matches it firmly. Size tells how often a clone was seen (once, few, many) or the class of an expanded clone, and some rows leave it out.

clone_size,j_call,d_call,v_call,cdr3_nt,cdr3_aa
many,TRBJ2-5,TRBD2,TRBV19,TGTGCCAGTAACGTAGCGGGAGGGCCTGGAGAGACCCAGTACTTC,CASNVAGGPGETQYF
few,TRBJ2-7,TRBD1,TRBV19,TGTGCCAGTAGTGACGCGGACAGGGGACCATCCTACGAGCAGTACTTC,CASSDADRGPSYEQYF
many,TRBJ2-5,TRBD2,TRBV25-1,TGTGCCAGCAGTGGGGAAGTAGCGGGCATCCAAGAGACCCAGTACTTC,CASSGEVAGIQETQYF
many,TRBJ2-7,TRBD1,TRBV15,TGTGCCACCAGCAGATTCCTCGACAGGGACGAGCAGTACTTC,CATSRFLDRDEQYF
many,TRBJ1-2,NA,TRBV30,TGTGCCTGGAGGGTCAGGGGCGCAGACTATGGCTACACCTTC,CAWRVRGADYGYTF
many,TRBJ2-5,NA,TRBV7-2,TGTGCCAGCAGCCCCTGGGGCGGAAACTTTCAAGAGACCCAGTACTTC,CASSPWGGNFQETQYF
many,TRBJ2-2,NA,TRBV19,TGTGCCAGTAGTATAAGCCGTTTAACTAGGAGGGACACCGGGGAGCTGTTTTTT,CASSISRLTRRDTGELFF
medium-sized,TRBJ2-2,TRBD1,TRBV20-1,TGCAGTGCCAACAACCCGGGACAGGGATCCACCGGGGAGCTGTTTTTT,CSANNPGQGSTGELFF
NA,TRBJ1-1,TRBD1,TRBV12-3/TRBV12-4,TGTGCCAGCAGAACTACACCGGGACAGGGGAACACTGAAGCTTTCTTT,CASRTTPGQGNTEAFF
few,TRBJ2-3,TRBD2,TRBV6-1,TGTGCCAGCAGTGGGGGTCTTGTCGGGAGGTCGATCACAGATACGCAGTATTTT,CASSGGLVGRSITDTQYF
once,TRBJ2-1,TRBD2,TRBV20-1,TGCAGTGCTAGAAAAGGACTAGGAGACTCTGGTGAGCAGTTCTTC,CSARKGLGDSGEQFF
many,TRBJ1-2,TRBD1,TRBV19,TGTGCCAGTAGTATTCACCGGACAGGGCCCGGGTATGGCTACACCTTC,CASSIHRTGPGYGYTF
NA,TRBJ2-4,NA,TRBV29-1,TGCAGCGTTGAAGGGGGCGCGGACAAAAACATTAAGTACTTC,CSVEGGADKNIKYF
many,TRBJ1-2,NA,TRBV15,TGTGCCACCAGCAGTGGGGGAGCGGGGGACAACTATGGCTACACCTTC,CATSSGGAGDNYGYTF
NA,TRBJ2-7,TRBD1,TRBV6-1,TGTGCCAGCAGTGTAAGACAGGGAAGTAACGAGCAGTACTTC,CASSVRQGSNEQYF
many,TRBJ2-7,TRBD2,TRBV20-1,TGCAGTGCTGGACTAGTGGGCGAGCAGTACTTC,CSAGLVGEQYF
few,TRBJ2-7,TRBD2,TRBV18,TGTGCCAGCTCACCACCCGCTAGCGGGATGTACGAGCAGTACTTC,CASSPPASGMYEQYF
many,TRBJ2-4,TRBD2,TRBV11-2,TGTGCCAGCAGCCCCCTTGTTAGCGGGACTGGTTACATTCAGTACTTC,CASSPLVSGTGYIQYF
many,TRBJ1-2,TRBD1,TRBV27,TGTGCCAGCAGTTTTACAGGGGGTGGCTACACCTTC,CASSFTGGGYTF
few,TRBJ2-7,NA,TRBV4-2,TGTGCCAGCAGCCAAGATCGGGTCAGGGGATCCTACGAGCAGTACTTC,CASSQDRVRGSYEQYF
many,TRBJ1-5,TRBD1,TRBV6-1,TGTGCCAGCAGAGAACAGGGGGCGGTTGGTGGGCCCCAGCATTTT,CASREQGAVGGPQHF
many,TRBJ2-2,NA,TRBV11-2,TGTGCCAGCAGCCGTCCCACTGCGGCCGGGGAGCTGTTTTTT,CASSRPTAAGELFF
many,TRBJ2-7,TRBD2,TRBV27,TGTGCCAGCAGTTTGAGAGGACTAGCGGGAGGGATAAAATCCTACGAGCAGTACTTC,CASSLRGLAGGIKSYEQYF
many,TRBJ1-6,TRBD1,TRBV20-1,TGCAGTGCTAGAGATCCGCTAACAGGGGGCGGTTATAATTCACCCCTCCACTTT,CSARDPLTGGGYNSPLHF
many,TRBJ2-7,TRBD2,TRBV24-1,TGTGCCACCAGTGATGGACTAGCGGGAGGGCCGGACGAGCAGTACTTC,CATSDGLAGGPDEQYF
many,TRBJ1-2,NA,TRBV7-9,TGTGCCAGCAGCTTAGCGGCTGGTGACTATGGCTACACCTTC,CASSLAAGDYGYTF
many,TRBJ1-6,NA,TRBV4-3,TGCGCCAGCAGCCAAGATGGAGGGGCCGGCATTTCACCCCTCCACTTT,CASSQDGGAGISPLHF
many,TRBJ2-7,TRBD2,TRBV10-3,TGTGCCATCAGTCCTTTAGCGGGAGGGAAGGTGTTGAACTCCTACGAGCAGTACTTC,CAISPLAGGKVLNSYEQYF
NA,TRBJ2-5,NA,TRBV5-1,TGCGCCAGCAGCCCGTTCGACAGGACGGGTCATCAAGAGACCCAGTACTTC,CASSPFDRTGHQETQYF
many,TRBJ2-5,NA,TRBV29-1,TGCAGCGCCCGAGGACAGCTCCAAGAGACCCAGTACTTC,CSARGQLQETQYF
many,TRBJ2-7,NA,TRBV29-1,TGCAGCGTTGAAGATCAGTTGGATAGCGAGCAGTACTTC,CSVEDQLDSEQYF
many,TRBJ1-1,NA,TRBV29-1,TGCAGCGTTGAAGAGGGGGCTGGCACTGAAGCTTTCTTT,CSVEEGAGTEAFF
many,TRBJ2-3,NA,TRBV7-6,TGTGCCAGCAGCGCTACCCCCCAAGGGGATACGCAGTATTTT,CASSATPQGDTQYF
few,TRBJ1-2,NA,TRBV6-2/TRBV6-3,TGTGCCAGCAGTTCAAGGGCAGGTGTGGGCTACACCTTC,CASSSRAGVGYTF
many,TRBJ2-7,TRBD1,TRBV19,TGTGCCAGTAGTGTTTTGGTGGGACAGGGGGCCCACGAGCAGTACTTC,CASSVLVGQGAHEQYF
NA,TRBJ1-1,NA,TRBV6-4,TGTGCCAGCAGCGACTTGAGAGGGTCTGACACTGAAGCTTTCTTT,CASSDLRGSDTEAFF
many,TRBJ2-7,TRBD2,TRBV6-5,TGTGCCAGCGCCCCAGCGGGAGGCCCCTACGAGCAGTACTTC,CASAPAGGPYEQYF
many,TRBJ2-5,NA,TRBV2,TGTGCCAGCAGTGGGCAGGACAAAGAGACCCAGTACTTC,CASSGQDKETQYF
many,TRBJ1-1,NA,TRBV30,TGTGCCGGGAACCCGAGGACCTTGAGCGCTTTCTTT,CAGNPRTLSAFF
many,TRBJ1-2,NA,TRBV7-9,TGTGCCAGCAGCTTAGTAGACTATGGCTACACCTTC,CASSLVDYGYTF
NA,TRBJ2-7,NA,TRBV6-2/TRBV6-3,TGTGCCAGCAGTTACCCAGGAACCTCCTACGAGCAGTACTTC,CASSYPGTSYEQYF
many,TRBJ1-1,NA,TRBV20-1,TGCAGTGCCCCCCTGACGAGAACTGAAGCTTTCTTT,CSAPLTRTEAFF
many,TRBJ1-2,NA,TRBV7-2,TGTGCCAGCAGCTTAGGACTCTCTGAGGGGTATGGCTACACCTTC,CASSLGLSEGYGYTF
few,TRBJ2-5,TRBD2,TRBV5-1,TGCGCCAGCAGCGCACTAGCGGGAGGCGGGGAGACCCAGTACTTC,CASSALAGGGETQYF